The 20 T cell receptor beta chains presented below share a single source sample, sequenced in a study of blood T cell repertoires in COVID-19. Some clones are missing from TCRdb's copy, which holds only in-frame ones; the method was immunoSEQ multiplex PCR. The sample shows 150,000 to 200,000 clones, around 90% of them seen only once. The sample taken for sequencing was PBMCs or T cells enriched from blood (not recorded which). These receptors all stem from a woman aged 18-30 years who had recovered from COVID-19.

This chain uses TRBV9 with TRBJ1-3; no clear D. The V gene lost 4 bases and the J gene lost 0 bases, with 8 bases spanning the gap. CDR3 length: 14 amino acids. Germline V gene lookup returns CDR1 SGDLS and CDR2 YYNGEE. CDR3 loop: CASSSLSSGNTIYF. The CDR3 nucleotides are TGTGCCAGCAGCTCCCTCTCCTCTGGAAACACCATATATTTT.

The chain recombines TRBV10-3 with TRBJ2-1; 7 positions match TRBD2. Germline V CDR1 and CDR2: ENHRY, SYGVKD. The CDR3 has 17 residues. The junction had 13 bases not matched to a gene; V was cut back by 2 bases and J by 6 bases. CDR3 protein: CAISETDPVVAGNEQFF. CDR3 sequence (DNA): TGTGCCATCAGTGAGACCGATCCTGTGGTAGCGGGCAATGAGCAGTTCTTC.

This clone was recorded once. The chain employs TRBV28 and TRBJ1-2; maybe TRBD1 (5 bases). Trimming cost V 4 bases and J 3 bases, with 12 bases left between them. CDR1 MDHEN and CDR2 SYDVKM come from the germline V gene. CDR3 length: 14 residues. The CDR3 here is CASSWSGHDYGYTF. The DNA for the CDR3 is TGTGCCAGCAGTTGGTCAGGGCATGACTATGGCTACACCTTC.

The chain recombines TRBV18 with TRBJ1-3; D not certain. Trimming took off 4 bases at V and 8 bases at J, with 12 bases between the two ends. Germline V gene data show CDR1 as KGHSH and CDR2 as LQKENI. The CDR3 is 13 amino acids. CDR3: CASSLNSRDTIYF. The CDR3 DNA sequence: TGTGCCAGCTCACTCAACAGTCGAGACACCATATATTTT.

This chain uses TRBV11-3 with TRBJ2-2; no definite D call. CDR1 is SGHNT and CDR2 is YENEEA in the germline V gene. The CDR3 runs to 12 residues. V lost 3 bases and J 3 bases, leaving 2 bases between the germline ends. For the CDR3, the DNA is TGTGCCAGCAGCTTCTACACCGGGGAGCTGTTTTTT. Translating gives CASSFYTGELFF.

The chain couples TRBV6-5 to TRBJ1-2; perhaps TRBD1 as D (5 bases). Trimming took 6 bases from V and 4 from J, leaving 12 bases between them. CDR3 length: 13 amino acids. From germline, CDR1 is MNHEY and CDR2 SVGAGI. The CDR3 loop reads CASSRVGGYGYTF. In nucleotides, the CDR3 is TGTGCCAGCAGCCGGGTGGGGGGCTATGGCTACACCTTC.

The chain is built from TRBV28 and TRBJ2-2, with D possibly TRBD1 on 5 matching bases. The CDR3 spans 15 residues. V was pared by 6 bases and J by 1 base, with 12 bases between. In germline, CDR1 is MDHEN, CDR2 SYDVKM. Here the CDR3 DNA reads TGTGCCAGCAGGCCGCAGGGTATGAACACCGGGGAGCTGTTTTTT. Protein sequence: CASRPQGMNTGELFF.

The chain recombines TRBV19 with TRBJ1-5; possible D gene TRBD1, 5 bases. The length of the CDR3 is 15 residues. Looked up from germline, CDR1 is LNHDA and CDR2 is SQIVND (reference sequence). Trimming removed 2 bases from V and 3 bases from J, with 11 bases in between. CDR3: CASSISQGVNQPQHF. CDR3 nucleotide sequence: TGTGCCAGTAGTATAAGTCAGGGTGTCAATCAGCCCCAGCATTTT.

V is TRBV28 and J is TRBJ2-5, with a possible D match to TRBD2 (5 bases). The CDR3 has 13 amino acids. Germline lookup yields CDR1 MDHEN and CDR2 SYDVKM. The germline V and J ends were trimmed by 6 bases and 2 bases, with 10 bases remaining between them. CDR3 protein: CASSWRQQETQYF. The CDR3 coding sequence is TGTGCCAGCAGCTGGAGGCAGCAAGAGACCCAGTACTTC.

This clone is a singleton in its sample. This rearrangement joins TRBV28 to TRBJ2-2, with a possible D match to TRBD1 (7 bases). Germline values: CDR1 MDHEN, CDR2 SYDVKM. Trimming shortened V by 5 bases and J by 4 bases, and 14 bases separated the two germline ends. The length of the CDR3 is 15 residues. CDR3: CASSLDREATGELFF. The CDR3 nucleotides read TGTGCCAGCAGTCTAGACAGGGAGGCCACCGGGGAGCTGTTTTTT.

This chain links TRBV28 with TRBJ1-2, with 8 bases identical to TRBD1. Germline V gene sequence: CDR1 MDHEN, CDR2 SYDVKM. This CDR3 has 15 amino acids. V was clipped by 3 bases and J by 4 bases; unmatched bases: 7. DNA of the CDR3: TGTGCCAGCAGTTTGCATTCCGGGACAGGCTATGGCTACACCTTC. Its protein is CASSLHSGTGYGYTF.

The gene calls are TRBV19 and TRBJ1-6; D uncertain. This CDR3 has 13 residues. The germline gives CDR1 LNHDA, CDR2 SQIVND (reference sequence). The V gene lost 0 bases and the J gene lost 7 bases, with 4 bases spanning the gap. The CDR3 nucleotides are TGTGCCAGTAGTATAGAACTAAATTCACCCCTCCACTTT. The encoded protein is CASSIELNSPLHF.

The V gene is TRBV10-3, the J gene TRBJ1-5, with D unresolved. The germline gives CDR1 ENHRY, CDR2 SYGVKD. The CDR3 is 14 amino acids. Trimming left V 2 bases short and J 2 bases short, with 7 bases between. CDR3 sequence (DNA): TGTGCCATCAGTGAGAGAGTAGGCAATCAGCCCCAGCATTTT. Residues: CAISERVGNQPQHF.

This chain connects TRBV5-1 to TRBJ2-7, with D maybe TRBD1 (6 bases). V was cut by 0 bases and J by 1 base, with 11 bases left in between. Germline V gene lookup returns CDR1 SGHRS and CDR2 YFSETQ. CDR3 length equals 15 residues. The CDR3 sequence: CASSLDAGASYEQYF. CDR3 nucleotide sequence: TGCGCCAGCAGCTTGGACGCAGGGGCGTCCTACGAGCAGTACTTC.

The chain links TRBV28 to TRBJ2-3; 10 positions match TRBD2. Germline CDR1 MDHEN, CDR2 SYDVKM. The CDR3 has 15 residues. Trimming took 3 bases from V and 6 from J; bases not matched to a gene: 6. The CDR3: CASSLDSGGADTQYF. The DNA of the CDR3 is TGTGCCAGCAGTTTGGACAGCGGGGGGGCCGATACGCAGTATTTT.

CDR3 in amino acids: CASSTQKTGGNTEAFF. CDR3 coding DNA: TGTGCCAGCAGCACCCAGAAGACAGGGGGGAACACTGAAGCTTTCTTT. The gene calls are TRBV9 and TRBJ1-1; 9 bases agree with TRBD1. Germline loops: CDR1 SGDLS, CDR2 YYNGEE. Unmatched junction bases numbered 8, after V lost 4 bases and J lost 1 base. The length of the CDR3 is 16 residues.

This rearrangement joins TRBV6-4 to TRBJ2-3; 10 bases line up with TRBD1. The CDR3 consists of 14 residues. Germline lookup yields CDR1 MRHNA and CDR2 SNTAGT. J gave up 2 bases and V 7 bases, and 3 bases lay outside the gene matches. CDR3 sequence: CASKGTGDTDTQYF. The CDR3, as DNA: TGTGCCAGCAAGGGGACAGGGGACACAGATACGCAGTATTTT.

J is TRBJ1-5 and V is TRBV7-8, with D hard to call. This CDR3 has 18 residues. The V gene lost 1 base and the J gene lost 0 bases, with 16 bases spanning the gap. Germline lookup yields CDR1 SGHVS and CDR2 FQNEAQ. The CDR3 is CASSLDRILIYSNQPQHF. As DNA, the CDR3 is TGTGCCAGCAGCTTAGACCGAATCTTAATCTATAGCAATCAGCCCCAGCATTTT.

The CDR3 protein is CASSPTGQRNTEAFF. The CDR3 DNA sequence: TGTGCCAGCTCACCAACGGGACAGCGGAACACTGAAGCTTTCTTT. This chain uses TRBV18 with TRBJ1-1; 7 bases map to TRBD1. Germline V lookup: CDR1 KGHSH, CDR2 LQKENI. This CDR3 region has 15 residues. V shed 2 bases, J shed 1 base, and the junction held 4 bases outside the gene matches.

The CDR3 DNA reads as TGTGCCAGCAGCCAAGAAGGGGACAGCCGGCCGGCTTTCTTT. Translation gives CASSQEGDSRPAFF. The rearrangement links TRBV14 to TRBJ1-1; 7 nucleotides line up with TRBD1. Germline V gene lookup returns CDR1 SGHDN and CDR2 FVKESK. The CDR3 runs to 14 residues. With 0 bases clipped from V and 11 bases from J, the junction kept 9 bases outside the gene matches.